Listed below are T cell receptor beta chains from one sample, sequenced in a study of identical twins. TCRdb reprocessed the 5' RACE reads with MiXCR, giving one entry per CDR3 protein. The profile covers some 560,000 distinct CDR3 sequences, with around a tenth appearing a single time and around 3.1% taken by the ten largest. The sample was also reused in another study, on yellow fever vaccine responses in identical twins.

Sequenced material: PBMCs. The origin of the receptors is a woman between 18 and 30 years old in good health. Both conserved end residues are part of each CDR3. Fields, in order: D gene, clone size, V gene, J gene, CDR3 length, CDR3 protein, CDR3 DNA. A D gene is named only where the DNA matches it firmly. Size tells how often a clone was seen (once, few, many) or the class of an expanded clone, and some rows leave it out.

d_gene: TRBD1
abundance: few
v_gene: TRBV24-1
j_gene: TRBJ2-7
len: 15
CDR3aa: CATSDSTGNYYEQYF
CDR3nt: TGTGCCACCAGTGATTCGACAGGGAACTACTACGAGCAGTACTTC

d_gene: -
abundance: -
v_gene: TRBV10-3
j_gene: TRBJ2-1
len: 18
CDR3aa: CTFSSPFIRDSAYNEQFF
CDR3nt: TGTACCTTCAGTTCCCCCTTTATCCGAGACAGTGCCTACAATGAGCAGTTCTTC

d_gene: -
abundance: many
v_gene: TRBV12-3/TRBV12-4
j_gene: TRBJ1-2
len: 13
CDR3aa: CASSPQVPYGYTF
CDR3nt: TGTGCCAGCAGCCCTCAGGTTCCCTATGGCTACACCTTC

d_gene: TRBD1
abundance: many
v_gene: TRBV4-3
j_gene: TRBJ2-7
len: 14
CDR3aa: CASSQRTGVYEQYF
CDR3nt: TGCGCCAGCAGCCAGAGGACAGGAGTCTACGAGCAGTACTTC

d_gene: -
abundance: few
v_gene: TRBV29-1
j_gene: TRBJ2-1
len: 16
CDR3aa: CSVEGAATGSYNEQFF
CDR3nt: TGCAGCGTTGAAGGTGCAGCAACAGGCTCCTACAATGAGCAGTTCTTC

d_gene: -
abundance: many
v_gene: TRBV5-5
j_gene: TRBJ2-2
len: 15
CDR3aa: CASSFVRLFTGELFF
CDR3nt: TGTGCCAGCAGCTTCGTGAGATTATTCACCGGGGAGCTGTTTTTT

d_gene: TRBD2
abundance: -
v_gene: TRBV7-9
j_gene: TRBJ2-3
len: 14
CDR3aa: CASSTSGGSDTQYF
CDR3nt: TGTGCCAGCAGTACTAGCGGGGGGTCGGATACGCAGTATTTT

d_gene: -
abundance: -
v_gene: TRBV2
j_gene: TRBJ2-1
len: 17
CDR3aa: CASAPHLPGLTYNEQFF
CDR3nt: TGTGCCAGCGCTCCTCATCTTCCGGGGTTAACCTACAATGAGCAGTTCTTC

d_gene: -
abundance: -
v_gene: TRBV9
j_gene: TRBJ2-5
len: 13
CDR3aa: CASSVDNWETQYF
CDR3nt: TGTGCCAGCAGCGTAGACAACTGGGAGACCCAGTACTTC

d_gene: -
abundance: -
v_gene: TRBV15
j_gene: TRBJ2-7
len: 13
CDR3aa: CATSTEYTGQEYF
CDR3nt: TGTGCCACCAGCACAGAGTACACGGGGCAGGAGTACTTC

d_gene: -
abundance: few
v_gene: TRBV6-5
j_gene: TRBJ2-7
len: 14
CDR3aa: CASSYLASNYEQYF
CDR3nt: TGTGCCAGCAGTTACTTGGCAAGCAACTACGAGCAGTACTTC

d_gene: TRBD1
abundance: few
v_gene: TRBV28
j_gene: TRBJ2-3
len: 16
CDR3aa: CASSFWGQPSTDTQYF
CDR3nt: TGTGCCAGCAGTTTCTGGGGACAGCCTAGCACAGATACGCAGTATTTT

d_gene: TRBD2
abundance: many
v_gene: TRBV3-1
j_gene: TRBJ2-1
len: 16
CDR3aa: CASSQYQGLAGYEQFF
CDR3nt: TGTGCCAGCAGCCAATATCAGGGACTAGCGGGTTATGAGCAGTTCTTC

d_gene: TRBD2
abundance: few
v_gene: TRBV11-1
j_gene: TRBJ2-5
len: 18
CDR3aa: CASRPSGLAGGLEETQYF
CDR3nt: TGTGCCAGCAGACCGTCGGGACTAGCGGGGGGGCTTGAAGAGACCCAGTACTTC

d_gene: -
abundance: many
v_gene: TRBV11-2
j_gene: TRBJ2-7
len: 14
CDR3aa: CASSFGGPDYEQYF
CDR3nt: TGTGCCAGCAGCTTTGGGGGACCCGACTACGAGCAGTACTTC

d_gene: -
abundance: many
v_gene: TRBV12-3/TRBV12-4
j_gene: TRBJ1-5
len: 13
CDR3aa: CASSGYSNQPQHF
CDR3nt: TGTGCCAGCAGTGGGTATAGCAATCAGCCCCAGCATTTT

d_gene: -
abundance: -
v_gene: TRBV20-1
j_gene: TRBJ2-7
len: 14
CDR3aa: CSARDLRSQGEQYF
CDR3nt: TGCAGTGCTAGAGATTTGCGAAGTCAGGGCGAGCAGTACTTC

d_gene: -
abundance: few
v_gene: TRBV20-1
j_gene: TRBJ2-5
len: 11
CDR3aa: CSGDHQETQYF
CDR3nt: TGCAGTGGGGACCACCAAGAGACCCAGTACTTC

d_gene: -
abundance: few
v_gene: TRBV27
j_gene: TRBJ2-7
len: 14
CDR3aa: CASRPLGNSYEQYF
CDR3nt: TGTGCCAGCAGGCCCCTGGGAAACAGCTACGAGCAGTACTTC

d_gene: TRBD2
abundance: many
v_gene: TRBV2
j_gene: TRBJ2-7
len: 15
CDR3aa: CASRYSSGGNYEQYF
CDR3nt: TGTGCCAGCAGGTACTCTAGCGGAGGAAACTACGAGCAGTACTTC

d_gene: TRBD1
abundance: -
v_gene: TRBV6-4
j_gene: TRBJ2-1
len: 11
CDR3aa: CATGTGVEQFF
CDR3nt: TGTGCCACCGGGACAGGGGTTGAGCAGTTCTTC

d_gene: TRBD2
abundance: many
v_gene: TRBV6-5
j_gene: TRBJ2-7
len: 14
CDR3aa: CASSYPGGSNEQYF
CDR3nt: TGTGCCAGCAGTTACCCGGGAGGAAGTAACGAGCAGTACTTC

d_gene: -
abundance: many
v_gene: TRBV27
j_gene: TRBJ2-1
len: 14
CDR3aa: CASSFVQGSNEQFF
CDR3nt: TGTGCCAGCAGTTTCGTACAAGGGAGCAATGAGCAGTTCTTC

d_gene: -
abundance: -
v_gene: TRBV3-1
j_gene: TRBJ2-1
len: 16
CDR3aa: CASSQGGVGAYNEQFF
CDR3nt: TGTGCCAGCAGCCAAGGTGGGGTGGGGGCCTACAATGAGCAGTTCTTC

d_gene: -
abundance: few
v_gene: TRBV2
j_gene: TRBJ2-5
len: 16
CDR3aa: CASSEANYRAQETQYF
CDR3nt: TGTGCCAGCAGTGAAGCAAACTATAGGGCACAAGAGACCCAGTACTTC

d_gene: TRBD2
abundance: few
v_gene: TRBV15
j_gene: TRBJ2-5
len: 18
CDR3aa: CATSRDPGLAGQQETQYF
CDR3nt: TGTGCCACCAGCAGAGATCCGGGACTAGCGGGCCAACAAGAGACCCAGTACTTC

d_gene: -
abundance: few
v_gene: TRBV12-3/TRBV12-4
j_gene: TRBJ1-5
len: 17
CDR3aa: CASSGGGGRLGNQPQHF
CDR3nt: TGTGCCAGCAGTGGGGGTGGAGGGAGGCTTGGCAATCAGCCCCAGCATTTT

d_gene: -
abundance: few
v_gene: TRBV6-1
j_gene: TRBJ2-7
len: 13
CDR3aa: CASNPGSSYEQYF
CDR3nt: TGTGCCAGCAATCCGGGGAGCTCCTACGAGCAGTACTTC

d_gene: -
abundance: few
v_gene: TRBV20-1
j_gene: TRBJ1-2
len: 12
CDR3aa: CSARSGNYGYTF
CDR3nt: TGCAGTGCTAGATCAGGAAACTATGGCTACACCTTC

d_gene: TRBD2
abundance: -
v_gene: TRBV5-1
j_gene: TRBJ2-7
len: 14
CDR3aa: CASSPTTSPYEQYF
CDR3nt: TGCGCCAGCAGCCCCACGACTAGCCCTTACGAGCAGTACTTC

d_gene: -
abundance: few
v_gene: TRBV20-1
j_gene: TRBJ1-1
len: 14
CDR3aa: CSARVVKMNTEAFF
CDR3nt: TGCAGTGCTAGAGTAGTCAAAATGAACACTGAAGCTTTCTTT

d_gene: TRBD1
abundance: few
v_gene: TRBV6-4
j_gene: TRBJ2-2
len: 14
CDR3aa: CASSRTGTAGELFF
CDR3nt: TGTGCCAGCAGCCGGACAGGGACGGCCGGGGAGCTGTTTTTT

d_gene: TRBD2
abundance: few
v_gene: TRBV3-1
j_gene: TRBJ2-3
len: 16
CDR3aa: CASSPSPSGRGVTQYF
CDR3nt: TGTGCCAGCAGCCCAAGTCCTAGCGGGAGGGGAGTTACGCAGTATTTT

d_gene: -
abundance: many
v_gene: TRBV28
j_gene: TRBJ2-7
len: 18
CDR3aa: CASSIPRRGLAASYEQYF
CDR3nt: TGTGCCAGCAGTATTCCTAGGCGGGGATTGGCGGCTAGCTACGAGCAGTACTTC

d_gene: -
abundance: many
v_gene: TRBV10-3
j_gene: TRBJ1-1
len: 16
CDR3aa: CAISESEGPGSSEAFF
CDR3nt: TGTGCCATCAGTGAGTCAGAGGGGCCTGGGAGTTCTGAAGCTTTCTTT